This paragraph covers one TCR beta chain sequence. The data belong to a study of CD8+ T cells in alopecia areata. Alopecia areata patients had lesional scalp punch biopsies and peripheral blood taken from them. Starting from PBMCs, sorting isolated CD4+ and CD8+ T cells. In each case, RNA was isolated and then reverse transcribed into cDNA as the sequencing template. Sequencing used immunoSEQ multiplex PCR; TCRdb keeps in-frame clones, though not all of them. Seen here are about 97,000 clones, more than 35% observed once, and the top ten hold roughly 1.3%. The CDR3 totals 12 residues. V lost 4 bases and J 5 bases, leaving 8 bases between the germline ends. Germline V lookup: CDR1 SGHAT, CDR2 FQNNGV.

The rearrangement uses TRBV11-2 and TRBJ2-5; tentative D call: TRBD1 (5 bases). The source is a human donor with alopecia areata. Sequenced input: CD4+ T cells sorted from blood. The CDR3 DNA is TGTGCCAGCAGCTCTGGGGCGGAGACCCAGTACTTC. Its protein product is CASSSGAETQYF.